The 13 T cell receptor beta chains below all came from one sample that was sequenced in a study of shared clonotypes between healthy human individuals. Using immunoSEQ multiplex PCR, the repertoire was profiled, and TCRdb retains in-frame clones only, with some absent. The sample carries around 1.5 million clones, nearly 99% recorded once. Specimen: naive CD4+ T cells sorted from blood. Subset denoted: CD45RA+ positively selected. The receptor set was obtained from a young man in good health.

The chain links TRBV7-9 to TRBJ2-2, with 13 bases lining up with TRBD2. Per the germline V gene, CDR1 is SEHNR and CDR2 is FQNEAQ (reference sequence). The CDR3 spans 18 residues. V lost 5 bases and J lost 2; bases outside the gene matches: 8. The CDR3 sequence: CASSHPTSGRFNTGELFF. The DNA of the CDR3 is TGTGCCAGCAGCCACCCGACTAGCGGGAGGTTCAACACCGGGGAGCTGTTTTTT.

V usage is TRBV18 and J usage is TRBJ1-2; the D is unclear. Deletions cut 3 bases from V and 0 bases from J, with 11 bases between. The CDR3 sequence is 15 residues long. The V gene's germline CDR1 is KGHSH and CDR2 LQKENI. CDR3 sequence (DNA): TGTGCCAGCTCACCTCCGGGAACCGCTAACTATGGCTACACCTTC. It encodes CASSPPGTANYGYTF.

The genes are TRBV7-9 and TRBJ2-1, with TRBD2 matching 12 bases. The CDR3 consists of 16 residues. Germline CDR1 SEHNR, CDR2 FQNEAQ (reference sequence). With 4 bases clipped from V and 6 bases from J, the junction kept 7 bases outside the gene matches. The CDR3 DNA sequence: TGTGCCAGCAGCTCATTGACTAGCGGGAGATCCAATGAGCAGTTCTTC. It codes for CASSSLTSGRSNEQFF.

V usage is TRBV5-6 and J usage is TRBJ1-5; TRBD1 is a possible D gene (5 bases). CDR1 and CDR2 from the germline V gene are SGHDT and YYEEEE. Trimming shortened V by 4 bases and J by 1 base, and 9 bases separated the two germline ends. This CDR3 is 14 amino acids long. In DNA, the CDR3 is TGTGCCAGCAGCCCACGACAGAGCAATCAGCCCCAGCATTTT. As protein: CASSPRQSNQPQHF.

CDR3 DNA sequence: TGTGCCAGCAGCTCCGACCGGGACAGGGGGTCCAATGAGCAGTTCTTC. It is translated as CASSSDRDRGSNEQFF. The chain has TRBV5-6 and TRBJ2-1, with TRBD1 identical over 11 bases. CDR1 SGHDT and CDR2 YYEEEE come from the germline V gene. The CDR3 consists of 16 residues. J gave up 6 bases and V 3 bases, and 8 bases lay outside the gene matches.

This sequence joins TRBV28 and TRBJ2-1; 7 positions match TRBD1. The V segment lost 7 bases and the J segment 0 bases; nucleotides outside the gene matches: 6. CDR1 and CDR2 (germline): MDHEN, SYDVKM. This CDR3 comprises 15 residues. The CDR3 is CASTVGGSSYNEQFF. The CDR3 DNA follows: TGTGCCAGCACCGTAGGGGGCAGCTCCTACAATGAGCAGTTCTTC.

The V call is TRBV18, the J call TRBJ2-1; TRBD2 matches at 8 bases. V shed 3 bases, J shed 10 bases, and the junction held 14 bases outside the gene matches. Germline V CDR1 and CDR2: KGHSH, LQKENI. The length of the CDR3 is 16 residues. The CDR3 loop reads CASSPPGGAGASEQFF. CDR3 coding DNA: TGTGCCAGCTCACCCCCGGGGGGAGCGGGAGCTTCGGAGCAGTTCTTC.

The V call is TRBV15, the J call TRBJ1-5; the D gene is possibly TRBD1 (6 bases). CDR1 and CDR2 from the germline V gene are LNHNV and YYDKDF (reference sequence). The germline V and J ends were trimmed by 5 bases and 7 bases, with 30 bases remaining between them. The CDR3 runs to 19 residues. The CDR3 reads CATSPSGGVGAVRGQPQHF. The CDR3 DNA reads TGTGCCACCAGCCCCTCCGGGGGGGTCGGTGCTGTGAGGGGGCAGCCCCAGCATTTT. Based on the CDR3 plus reference TRBV15 and TRBJ1-5, the full variable domain is DAMVIQNPRYQVTQFGKPVTLSCSQTLNHNVMYWYQQKSSQAPKLLFHYYDKDFNNEADTPDNFQSRRPNTSFCFLDIRSPGLGDTAMYLCATSPSGGVGAVRGQPQHFGDGTRLSIL.

This clone is a singleton in its sample. The rearrangement links TRBV25-1 to TRBJ2-5; D not certain. The J call is uncertain, as TRBJ2-7 better fits the DNA end. Germline V CDR1 and CDR2: MGHDK, SYGVNS. The CDR3 is 13 residues long. This chain's CDR3 is CASSESVSYEQYF. For the CDR3, the DNA is TGTGCCAGCAGTGAATCGGTCAGCTACGAGCAGTACTTC.

In nucleotides, the CDR3 is TGTGCCAGCAGCCCCGGGGCAGAGACCCAGTACTTC. Its protein product is CASSPGAETQYF. The J gene is TRBJ2-5, the V gene TRBV11-2; D tentatively reads TRBD1 or TRBD2 (5 bases each). Per the germline V gene, CDR1 is SGHAT and CDR2 is FQNNGV. The ends were cut back, 5 bases at V and 4 bases at J, with 8 bases in the middle. The CDR3 contains 12 residues.

About this clone: Other DNA sequences from this sample encode an identical CDR3 as well. The rearrangement links TRBV5-1 to TRBJ2-4, with D uncertain. Germline V gives CDR1 SGHRS, CDR2 YFSETQ. V shed 0 bases and J shed 0 bases, with 7 bases lying between them. This CDR3 is 15 amino acids long. CDR3 bases: TGCGCCAGCAGCTTGGGGGGTTTAGCCAAAAACATTCAGTACTTC. Translation: CASSLGGLAKNIQYF.

The chain recombines TRBV4-1 with TRBJ2-3, with 7 bases identical to TRBD2. Germline values: CDR1 MGHRA, CDR2 YSYEKL. V lost 2 bases to trimming and J lost 6 bases; unmatched junction nucleotides: 8. The CDR3 contains 15 residues. CDR3 DNA: TGCGCCAGCAGCCAACTCGGGGGGTTATGGGATACGCAGTATTTT. Its protein product is CASSQLGGLWDTQYF.

This chain uses TRBV5-1 with TRBJ2-2; D unclear. The CDR3 extends over 14 amino acids. V was clipped by 0 bases and J by 3 bases, with 6 bases between them. CDR1 SGHRS and CDR2 YFSETQ come from the germline V gene. The CDR3 nucleotides are TGCGCCAGCAGCTTGGGCCAGCACACCGGGGAGCTGTTTTTT. Amino acids: CASSLGQHTGELFF.